This TCR beta chain was observed in a study of T cell responses to AZD1222 COVID-19 vaccine. The study, taken as a whole, reports: Clonal diversity was possibly underestimated, and the donors were mostly white British, with more females. Reportedly, nearly half of unique spike TCRs recognized epitopes outside B.1.351/B.1.1.7 mutations. Only a handful of AZD1222 recipients, more than 5 in all, had baseline seropositivity.

As to this clone: Antigen unknown.

The CDR3 runs 15 residues. J gave up 6 bases and V 4 bases, and 4 bases lay outside the gene matches. Germline-derived CDR1 and CDR2 are LNHDA and SQIVND (reference sequence). Here immunoSEQ multiplex PCR was the method, and the copy in TCRdb shows in-frame clones only, minus some. The table includes approximately 89,000 clones, approximately 90% detected once. Whether given at about 4 or about 12 weeks, second doses were pooled. This sequence joins TRBV19 and TRBJ1-6, with TRBD1 identical over 9 bases. The source is an adult who received the AZD1222 COVID-19 vaccine. Sequenced material: peripheral blood, taken 28 days after the second AZD1222 dose. CDR3 in DNA: TGTGCCAGTAGTACGGGACAGGGTGGTAATTCACCCCTCCACTTT. This translates into CASSTGQGGNSPLHF.